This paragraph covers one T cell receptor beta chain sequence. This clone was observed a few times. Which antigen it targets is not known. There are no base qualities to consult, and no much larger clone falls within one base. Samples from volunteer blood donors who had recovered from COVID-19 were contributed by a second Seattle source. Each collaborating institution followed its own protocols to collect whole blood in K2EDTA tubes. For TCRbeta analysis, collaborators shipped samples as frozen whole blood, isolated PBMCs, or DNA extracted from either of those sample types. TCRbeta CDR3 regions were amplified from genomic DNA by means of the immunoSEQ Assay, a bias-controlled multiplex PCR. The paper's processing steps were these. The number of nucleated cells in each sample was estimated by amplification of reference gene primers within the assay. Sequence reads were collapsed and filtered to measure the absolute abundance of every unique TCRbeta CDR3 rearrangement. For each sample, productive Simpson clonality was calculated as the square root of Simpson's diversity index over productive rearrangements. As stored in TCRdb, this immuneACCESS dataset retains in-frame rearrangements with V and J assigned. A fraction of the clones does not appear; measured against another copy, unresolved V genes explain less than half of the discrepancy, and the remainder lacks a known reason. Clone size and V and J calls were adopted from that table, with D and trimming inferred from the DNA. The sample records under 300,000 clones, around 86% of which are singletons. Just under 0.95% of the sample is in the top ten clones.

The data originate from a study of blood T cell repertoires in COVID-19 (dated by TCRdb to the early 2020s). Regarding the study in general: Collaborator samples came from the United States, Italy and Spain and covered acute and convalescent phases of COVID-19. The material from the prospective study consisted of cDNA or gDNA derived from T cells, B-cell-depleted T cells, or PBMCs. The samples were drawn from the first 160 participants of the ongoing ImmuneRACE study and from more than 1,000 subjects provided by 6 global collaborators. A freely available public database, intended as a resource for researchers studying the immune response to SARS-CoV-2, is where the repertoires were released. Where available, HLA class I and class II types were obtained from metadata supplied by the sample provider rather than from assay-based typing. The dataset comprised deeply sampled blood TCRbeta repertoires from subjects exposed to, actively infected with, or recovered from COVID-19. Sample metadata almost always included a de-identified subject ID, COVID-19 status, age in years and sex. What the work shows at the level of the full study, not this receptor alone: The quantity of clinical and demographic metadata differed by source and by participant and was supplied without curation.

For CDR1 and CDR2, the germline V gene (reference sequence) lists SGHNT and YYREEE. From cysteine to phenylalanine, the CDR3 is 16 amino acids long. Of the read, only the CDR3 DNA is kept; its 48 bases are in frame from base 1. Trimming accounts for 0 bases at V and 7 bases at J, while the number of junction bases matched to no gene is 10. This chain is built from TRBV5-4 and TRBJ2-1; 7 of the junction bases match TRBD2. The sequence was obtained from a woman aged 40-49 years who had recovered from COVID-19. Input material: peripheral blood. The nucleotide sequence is TGTGCCAGCAGCTTGGATTTTCTAGCGGAGCCGAATGAGCAGTTCTTC. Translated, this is CASSLDFLAEPNEQFF.